These 13 T cell receptor beta chains were sequenced from one sample in a study of chemoradiotherapy in HPV16-positive cancers (dated by TCRdb to between 2020 and 2023). The library was obtained by the immunoSEQ multiplex PCR assay. This immuneACCESS table, as held by TCRdb, lists in-frame sequences with V and J called but not all clones. Of the missing ones, under half trace to an unresolved V gene in checked studies; the others have no known cause. Within this sample are about 7,300 clones, with around 90% of them counted one time only. Clones ranked in the top ten supply roughly 4% of the sample. The sample was collected from a patient who underwent chemoradiotherapy. These TCRs come from a human donor with HPV-associated anogenital cancer.

This chain connects TRBV2 to TRBJ2-7; the D gene is possibly TRBD1 (5 bases). The CDR3 has 13 residues. The germline CDR1 and CDR2 sequences are SNHLY and FYNNEI. Trimming cost V 4 bases and J 6 bases, with 13 bases left between them. CDR3 protein: CASSAQGPLEQYF. The CDR3 DNA sequence: TGTGCCAGCAGTGCTCAGGGTCCCCTCGAGCAGTACTTC.

The chain carries TRBV7-9 and TRBJ2-2; unclear D gene. CDR1 SEHNR and CDR2 FQNEAQ come from the germline V gene (reference sequence). CDR3 length equals 13 residues. With 3 bases removed from V and 1 base from J, the gap between germline ends came to 3 bases. The CDR3 spells CASSFENTGELFF. The CDR3 DNA follows: TGTGCCAGCAGCTTCGAGAACACCGGGGAGCTGTTTTTT.

V usage is TRBV2 and J usage is TRBJ2-5; 15 bases are a match to TRBD2. This CDR3 comprises 14 residues. Germline CDR1 SNHLY, CDR2 FYNNEI. Trimming removed 6 bases from V and 12 bases from J; junction bases left unmatched: 8. CDR3 loop: CASRAGTSGGMEYF. CDR3 coding DNA: TGTGCCAGCAGAGCCGGGACTAGCGGGGGGATGGAGTACTTC.

V usage is TRBV2 and J usage is TRBJ2-1; perhaps TRBD2 as D (6 bases). Germline loops: CDR1 SNHLY, CDR2 FYNNEI. The V gene lost 6 bases and the J gene lost 5 bases, with 14 bases spanning the gap. The CDR3 is 14 amino acids. CDR3 in amino acids: CASRDPGSHNEQFF. CDR3 DNA sequence: TGTGCCAGCAGGGATCCCGGGAGCCACAATGAGCAGTTCTTC.

This chain uses TRBV10-2 with TRBJ2-7; TRBD1 might be the D (8 bases). Germline V gives CDR1 WSHSY, CDR2 SAAADI. The CDR3 is made up of 13 amino acids. The V end was cut by 7 bases, the J end by 5 bases, with 15 bases between. In nucleotides, the CDR3 is TGCGCCAGCACGAGGACAGGGAGGGACGAGCAGTACTTC. Amino acid sequence: CASTRTGRDEQYF.

The rearrangement uses TRBV5-4 and TRBJ2-7; 7 bases map to TRBD1. Germline CDR1 and CDR2: SGHNT and YYREEE (reference sequence). The CDR3 sequence is 13 residues long. After removal of 2 bases from V and 5 bases from J, the junction contained 4 bases not matched to a gene. CDR3 region: CASSLTGEDEQYF. The CDR3 bases are TGTGCCAGCAGCTTAACAGGGGAAGACGAGCAGTACTTC. Full variable domain (remainder filled in from reference TRBV5-4 and TRBJ2-7): ETGVTQSPTHLIKTRGQQVTLRCSSQSGHNTVSWYQQALGQGPQFIFQYYREEENGRGNFPPRFSGLQFPNYSSELNVNALELDDSALYLCASSLTGEDEQYFGPGTRLTVT.

The chain links TRBV2 to TRBJ1-4; D remains ambiguous. Trimming shortened V by 7 bases and J by 3 bases, and 9 bases separated the two germline ends. This CDR3 is 13 amino acids long. Germline V gene data show CDR1 as SNHLY and CDR2 as FYNNEI. The CDR3 DNA reads TGTGCCAGCAATGGCGTGTCTAATGAAAAACTGTTTTTT. Translating gives CASNGVSNEKLFF.

The chain employs TRBV7-9 and TRBJ1-1; D is unclear. This CDR3 has 9 residues. V was pared by 5 bases and J by 6 bases, with 1 base between. Germline lookup yields CDR1 SEHNR and CDR2 FQNEAQ (reference sequence). The CDR3 bases are TGTGCCAGCAGCCCTGAAGCTTTCTTT. As protein: CASSPEAFF.

The CDR3 bases are TGTGCTCGTTCGGGACAGACCTACGAGCAGTACTTC. It codes for CARSGQTYEQYF. The chain employs TRBV7-7 and TRBJ2-7, with 7 positions matching TRBD1. In germline, CDR1 is SSHAT, CDR2 FNYEAQ (reference sequence). CDR3 length equals 12 residues.

V usage is TRBV19 and J usage is TRBJ1-1; possibly TRBD1 for D (5 bases). This CDR3 is 13 amino acids long. V lost 3 bases, J lost 8 bases, and 13 bases lay in between. Germline V lookup: CDR1 LNHDA, CDR2 SQIVND (reference sequence). CDR3 sequence reads: CASSITKTAEAFF. The CDR3 DNA is TGTGCCAGTAGTATTACAAAGACAGCAGAAGCTTTCTTT. The full variable domain, completed using reference TRBV19 and TRBJ1-1, is DGGITQSPKYLFRKEGQNVTLSCEQNLNHDAMYWYRQDPGQGLRLIYYSQIVNDFQKGDIAEGYSVSREKKESFPLTVTSAQKNPTAFYLCASSITKTAEAFFGQGTRLTVV.

This chain links TRBV7-8 with TRBJ1-1, with D possibly TRBD1 on 5 matching bases. Germline assignment: CDR1 SGHVS and CDR2 FQNEAQ. Trimming stripped 5 bases from V and 2 bases from J, with 12 bases between. The CDR3 has 14 residues. The CDR3 sequence is CASSPGRGNTEAFF. CDR3 DNA: TGTGCCAGCAGCCCCGGGAGGGGAAACACTGAAGCTTTCTTT. Full variable domain (outside the CDR3, taken from reference TRBV7-8 and TRBJ1-1): GAGVSQSPRYKVAKRGQDVALRCDPISGHVSLFWYQQALGQGPEFLTYFQNEAQLDKSGLPSDRFFAERPEGSVSTLKIQRTQQEDSAVYLCASSPGRGNTEAFFGQGTRLTVV.

The chain recombines TRBV11-2 with TRBJ2-3; 14 nucleotides agree with TRBD2. After removal of 4 bases from V and 6 bases from J, the junction contained 3 bases not matched to a gene. Per the germline V gene, CDR1 is SGHAT and CDR2 is FQNNGV. The CDR3 is made up of 15 amino acids. The CDR3 DNA reads as TGTGCCAGCAGCTCCCGGACTAGCGGGAGGGATACGCAGTATTTT. Its translation: CASSSRTSGRDTQYF.

CDR3 residues: CASSLWASSNQPQHF. In nucleotides, the CDR3 is TGTGCCAGCAGCTTATGGGCCTCTAGCAATCAGCCCCAGCATTTT. The genes are TRBV7-8 and TRBJ1-5; D gene uncertain. The germline V gene encodes CDR1 SGHVS and CDR2 FQNEAQ. The CDR3 is made up of 15 amino acids. V was shortened by 2 bases and J by 0 bases, with 8 bases between the two germline ends. Full variable domain (missing parts from reference TRBV7-8 and TRBJ1-5): GAGVSQSPRYKVAKRGQDVALRCDPISGHVSLFWYQQALGQGPEFLTYFQNEAQLDKSGLPSDRFFAERPEGSVSTLKIQRTQQEDSAVYLCASSLWASSNQPQHFGDGTRLSIL.